The clone carrying this T cell receptor beta chain was picked up a small number of times. Its specificity is unknown. Oncomine TCR Beta short-read sequencing was applied to DNA from cultured CD4+ T cells. Each CDR3 protein is one row after TCRdb ran MiXCR on the PCR reads. Found here are around 15,000 distinct CDR3 sequences, around three fifths of them singletons; the top ten hold about 10%. The source of the sample is a study of vaccination and CD4 T cells after COVID-19. The CDR3 totals 13 residues. In germline, CDR1 is DFQATT, CDR2 SNEGSKA (reference sequence). After removal of 6 bases from V and 8 bases from J, the junction contained 5 bases not matched to a gene. Indicated treatment: roughly 10-day PBMC culture with coronavirus spike peptide pools or control peptides (ViraFEST assay).

V gene TRBV20-1 combines with J gene TRBJ2-1; 12 nucleotides agree with TRBD2. The TCR was taken from a human donor who had recovered from COVID-19. The sequencing sample was made of CD4+ T cells from blood, cultured in vitro. The CDR3 nucleotides read TGCAGTGCAAGACTAGCGGGAGCGGATGAGCAGTTCTTC. Amino acid sequence: CSARLAGADEQFF.